This T cell receptor beta chain was obtained from a study of blood T cell repertoires in COVID-19. Whole-study context: Material from acute and convalescent COVID-19 was sourced from the United States, Italy and Spain. T cells, B-cell-depleted T cells, or PBMCs provided the cDNA or gDNA that served as material.

Germline CDR1 reads LGHDT; CDR2 reads YNNKEL (reference sequence). The CDR3 runs to 14 residues. V lost 4 bases to trimming and J lost 2 bases; unmatched junction nucleotides: 2. Assay used: immunoSEQ multiplex PCR; TCRdb lists only in-frame clones, some missing. This table holds about 270,000 clones, 84% found once. This clone was seen more than once but under ten times. V usage is TRBV3-1 (or the pseudogene TRBV3-2) and J usage is TRBJ2-3; 8 bases align to TRBD1. The TCR was taken from a human donor in a cohort sampled during active COVID-19. The sequencing input was peripheral blood. In DNA form, the CDR3 reads TGTGCCAGCAGCCTGGACAGGGTCACAGATACGCAGTATTTT. Translating gives CASSLDRVTDTQYF.